This is a list of T cell receptor beta chains from one sample in a study of shared clonotypes between healthy human individuals. Produced via immunoSEQ multiplex PCR; TCRdb's table is partial and in-frame only. Among millions of clones listed, 80% to 95% were seen once. Sequencing was done on a sample of naive CD4+ T cells from PBMCs. The receptors were gathered from a young man in good health. Some clones in this sample may be carry-over from other donors' samples. Both conserved end residues are part of each CDR3.

>TRBV10-3
CAISSLEGKAFF
>TRBV5-4
CASSVQGNNEKLFF
>TRBV29-1
CSVEGTSANTGELFF
>TRBV29-1
CSVDLGTEAFF
>TRBV11-3
CASSLGTGTREQYF
>TRBV5-1
CASSSLSETQYF
>TRBV27
CASSLRGSSYGYTF
>TRBV5-4
CASSTGTSGRAHEQYF
>TRBV9
CASSRALQETQYF
>TRBV5-1
CASSLDTTLTGEQYF